Listed here are 4 T cell receptor beta chains from one sample, sequenced in a study of shared clonotypes between healthy human individuals. Measured with immunoSEQ multiplex PCR; TCRdb has only the in-frame clones, and not every one. The data show some 1.5 million clones, with roughly 98% seen just once and around 0.47% held by the top ten. Sequences were obtained from naive CD4+ T cells sorted from blood. Subset specified: CD45RA+ positively selected. These receptors were taken from a young man in good health.

The chain couples TRBV6-5 to TRBJ2-1, with 7 bases matching TRBD1. The germline gives CDR1 MNHEY, CDR2 SVGAGI. V was pared by 2 bases and J by 6 bases, with 7 bases of the junction left unmatched. The CDR3 totals 15 residues. The CDR3 DNA follows: TGTGCCAGCAGTTACGGTGCAGGGGGACCCAATGAGCAGTTCTTC. This encodes CASSYGAGGPNEQFF.

V gene TRBV5-1 combines with J gene TRBJ2-1; D is uncertain. CDR3 size: 15 residues. Germline V CDR1 and CDR2: SGHRS, YFSETQ. Trimming left V 4 bases short and J 1 base short, with 12 bases between. The CDR3 DNA follows: TGCGCCAGCAGCCCTACGTTGGGGTCCTACAATGAGCAGTTCTTC. Translation: CASSPTLGSYNEQFF.

The rearrangement links TRBV5-4 to TRBJ1-1, with D possibly TRBD1 on 5 matching bases. This CDR3 region has 16 residues. The V and J ends lost 4 bases and 1 base respectively, with 17 bases between them. Germline-derived CDR1 and CDR2 are SGHNT and YYREEE (reference sequence). This CDR3 reads CASSHELGRTNTEAFF. As DNA, the CDR3 is TGTGCCAGCAGCCACGAATTGGGACGGACGAACACTGAAGCTTTCTTT. The variable domain in full, completed from reference TRBV5-4 and TRBJ1-1, reads ETGVTQSPTHLIKTRGQQVTLRCSSQSGHNTVSWYQQALGQGPQFIFQYYREEENGRGNFPPRFSGLQFPNYSSELNVNALELDDSALYLCASSHELGRTNTEAFFGQGTRLTVV.

This CDR3 reads CASSPGQGTTLDNQPQHF. CDR3 bases: TGTGCCAGCAGTCCGGGACAGGGGACGACCCTAGACAATCAGCCCCAGCATTTT. The chain has TRBV28 and TRBJ1-5; 10 nucleotides match TRBD1. Germline CDR1 is MDHEN and CDR2 is SYDVKM. Germline trimming cut 5 bases from V and 3 bases from J; bases unmatched to any gene: 13. The CDR3 covers 18 residues.